Below, 28 T cell receptor beta chains from the same sample are listed, as sequenced in a study of radiotherapy plus CTLA-4 blockade in lung cancer. Method: immunoSEQ multiplex PCR; TCRdb's copy keeps in-frame clones and lacks some. The data hold tens of thousands of clones, with approximately 86% observed a single time. The specimen was peripheral blood, collected from a patient treated with radiotherapy plus ipilimumab. All receptors derive from a human donor with non-small cell lung cancer who had a partial response to radiotherapy plus ipilimumab.

This chain joins TRBV10-2 and TRBJ2-1; possibly TRBD1 for D (6 bases). The V and J ends lost 6 bases and 6 bases respectively, with 18 bases between them. The CDR3 has 15 amino acids. The germline V gene has CDR1 WSHSY and CDR2 SAAADI. The CDR3 DNA is TGCGCCAGCAGGGGGGCGGGCCATCAGGGCAATGAGCAGTTCTTC. Translating it yields CASRGAGHQGNEQFF.

V is TRBV6-6 and J is TRBJ2-1; 12 nucleotides line up with TRBD1. The length of the CDR3 is 15 residues. Germline loops: CDR1 MNHNY, CDR2 SVGAGI (reference sequence). The junction had 0 bases not matched to a gene; V was cut back by 0 bases and J by 6 bases. CDR3: CASSYSGQGANEQFF. For the CDR3, the DNA is TGTGCCAGCAGTTACTCGGGACAGGGGGCCAATGAGCAGTTCTTC.

V usage is TRBV9 and J usage is TRBJ2-2; D possibly corresponds to TRBD2 (7 bases). The V end lost 5 bases, the J end lost 5 bases, and 13 bases lay between the germline ends. CDR1 SGDLS and CDR2 YYNGEE come from the germline V gene. The CDR3 runs 14 residues. CDR3 nucleotides: TGTGCCAGCAGGGGGGGCGGGAGTACCGGGGAGCTGTTTTTT. It is translated as CASRGGGSTGELFF. The entire variable domain, with the rest obtained from reference TRBV9 and TRBJ2-2, is as follows: DSGVTQTPKHLITATGQRVTLRCSPRSGDLSVYWYQQSLDQGLQFLIQYYNGEERAKGNILERFSAQQFPDLHSELNLSSLELGDSALYFCASRGGGSTGELFFGEGSRLTVL.

V is TRBV5-8 and J is TRBJ2-5; 8 bases agree with TRBD2. Germline values: CDR1 SGHTS, CDR2 YDEGEE. The CDR3 length is 15 residues. Trimming at V came to 2 bases and at J to 4 bases, leaving 7 bases not matched to a gene. The chain's CDR3 is CASSFRAGGLETQYF. The CDR3 nucleotides are TGTGCCAGCAGCTTTCGCGCGGGAGGCTTAGAGACCCAGTACTTC.

The CDR3, as DNA: TGCAGTGCTAGGGCCACAGATACGCAGTATTTT. Protein product: CSARATDTQYF. This rearrangement joins TRBV20-1 to TRBJ2-3; no reliable D call. V was pared by 3 bases and J by 2 bases, with 3 bases between. The germline V gene encodes CDR1 DFQATT and CDR2 SNEGSKA (reference sequence). This CDR3 region has 11 residues.

The gene calls are TRBV25-1 and TRBJ1-5; TRBD1 is a possible D gene (6 bases). V was shortened by 1 base and J by 4 bases, with 14 bases between the two germline ends. The CDR3 loop spans 16 amino acids. Germline-derived CDR1 and CDR2 are MGHDK and SYGVNS. The CDR3 DNA follows: TGTGCCAGCAGTGAATCGGGACACGCCGCAAATCAGCCCCAGCATTTT. This sequence encodes CASSESGHAANQPQHF.

The chain is built from TRBV6-1 and TRBJ2-6, with D maybe TRBD2 (7 bases). Trimming stripped 2 bases from V and 3 bases from J, with 11 bases between. The CDR3 spans 16 residues. In germline, CDR1 is MNHNS, CDR2 SASEGT. CDR3 residues: CASSERGGHGANVLTF. In nucleotides, the CDR3 is TGTGCCAGCAGTGAAAGGGGGGGGCATGGGGCCAACGTCCTGACTTTC.

This sequence joins TRBV29-1 and TRBJ1-5; unclear D gene. There are 12 residues in the CDR3. CDR1 and CDR2 from the germline V gene are SQVTM and ANQGSEA. With 4 bases removed from V and 3 bases from J, the gap between germline ends came to 7 bases. The CDR3 nucleotides are TGCAGCGTTGTTTCTAACAATCAGCCCCAGCATTTT. Amino acid sequence: CSVVSNNQPQHF.

The genes are TRBV14 and TRBJ2-1; no clear D. The CDR3 totals 15 residues. Trimming removed 4 bases from V and 5 bases from J, with 15 bases in between. The germline CDR1 and CDR2 sequences are SGHDN and FVKESK. CDR3 DNA: TGTGCCAGCAGCCGAATCGAGTCTACCCACAATGAGCAGTTCTTC. Protein: CASSRIESTHNEQFF.

This rearrangement joins TRBV5-1 to TRBJ2-2; D may be TRBD2 (6 bases). CDR1 is SGHRS and CDR2 is YFSETQ in the germline V gene. This CDR3 comprises 16 residues. The V gene lost 0 bases and the J gene lost 4 bases, with 13 bases spanning the gap. The chain's CDR3 is CASSLAPGVTTGELFF. The CDR3 bases are TGCGCCAGCAGCTTGGCCCCGGGGGTGACCACCGGGGAGCTGTTTTTT.

The chain couples TRBV7-6 to TRBJ1-2; 7 bases are a match to TRBD1. J gave up 3 bases and V 5 bases, and 6 bases lay outside the gene matches. The CDR3 covers 14 residues. In germline, CDR1 is SGHVS, CDR2 FNYEAQ. The CDR3 protein is CASSPGGFDYGYTF. CDR3 DNA sequence: TGTGCCAGCAGCCCAGGGGGTTTCGACTATGGCTACACCTTC. Together with reference TRBV7-6 and TRBJ1-2, the CDR3 gives the full variable domain: GAGVSQSPRYKVTKRGQDVALRCDPISGHVSLYWYRQALGQGPEFLTYFNYEAQQDKSGLPNDRFSAERPEGSISTLTIQRTEQRDSAMYRCASSPGGFDYGYTFGSGTRLTVV.

The J gene is TRBJ2-1, the V gene TRBV5-6, with D possibly matching TRBD1 (6 bases). V was pared by 4 bases and J by 10 bases, with 9 bases between. Germline V gene sequence: CDR1 SGHDT, CDR2 YYEEEE. The CDR3 runs 11 residues. The CDR3 protein is CASSVDSEQFF. The CDR3 DNA follows: TGTGCCAGCAGCGTGGACAGCGAGCAGTTCTTC.

This clone is labeled as medium-sized. V is TRBV28 and J is TRBJ1-1; 7 nucleotides align to TRBD1. The CDR3 is made up of 12 amino acids. In germline, CDR1 is MDHEN, CDR2 SYDVKM. After removal of 6 bases from V and 5 bases from J, the junction contained 3 bases not matched to a gene. The CDR3 nucleotides are TGTGCCAGCAGCCTACAGGGGACTGAAGCTTTCTTT. Translation: CASSLQGTEAFF.

J is TRBJ2-7 and V is TRBV20-1; maybe TRBD2 (6 bases). Germline CDR1 reads DFQATT; CDR2 reads SNEGSKA (reference sequence). The CDR3 sequence is 11 residues long. V lost 3 bases and J lost 10, with 13 bases in between. CDR3 coding DNA: TGCAGTGCTAGTGGGGACTTCGCTCAGTACTTC. Translated, it gives CSASGDFAQYF.

The V and J genes are TRBV4-3 and TRBJ1-5; D uncertain. From germline, CDR1 is LGHNA and CDR2 YSLEER. V was pared by 0 bases and J by 9 bases, with 15 bases between. The length of the CDR3 is 15 residues. In DNA form, the CDR3 reads TGCGCCAGCAGCCAAGATCCAGGCGGGAATTCGCCCCAGCATTTT. Its protein product is CASSQDPGGNSPQHF.

This sequence joins TRBV10-3 and TRBJ2-2; 8 bases align to TRBD1. The V gene's germline CDR1 is ENHRY and CDR2 SYGVKD. V lost 6 bases and J lost 5; bases outside the gene matches: 8. This CDR3 comprises 15 residues. This CDR3 reads CAIRDRVLQTGELFF. The CDR3 bases are TGTGCCATCAGGGACAGGGTTTTGCAAACCGGGGAGCTGTTTTTT.

V and J are TRBV7-9 and TRBJ2-7; 7 bases are a match to TRBD2. Germline lookup yields CDR1 SEHNR and CDR2 FQNEAQ (reference sequence). The ends lost 2 bases at V and 2 bases at J; junction bases unmatched: 3. CDR3 length: 14 amino acids. CDR3 in DNA: TGTGCCAGCAGCTTAAGCGGGACCCCCTACGAGCAGTACGTC. Residues: CASSLSGTPYEQYV.

The chain uses TRBV28 and TRBJ2-7; 7 positions match TRBD1. CDR3 length equals 12 residues. J was trimmed by 6 bases and V by 10 bases; bases with no gene match: 9. Germline loops: CDR1 MDHEN, CDR2 SYDVKM. The CDR3 here is CATTTGTSEQYV. Here the CDR3 DNA reads TGTGCCACTACGACAGGGACCAGCGAGCAGTACGTC.

The chain recombines TRBV28 with TRBJ1-2, with TRBD1 as a possible D gene (5 bases). Germline lookup yields CDR1 MDHEN and CDR2 SYDVKM. This CDR3 spans 15 amino acids. Trimming took off 6 bases at V and 8 bases at J, with 22 bases between the two ends. DNA for the CDR3: TGTGCCAGCAGGATAAGACTCGGGACTCGAGGGGGCTACACCTTC. It translates to CASRIRLGTRGGYTF.

The rearrangement uses TRBV6-5 and TRBJ2-7; a weak D match, TRBD1 (6 bases). The V end lost 10 bases, the J end lost 5 bases, and 21 bases lay between the germline ends. Germline-derived CDR1 and CDR2 are MNHEY and SVGAGI. The CDR3 runs 14 residues. CDR3 sequence reads: CATRRKQGPHEQYF. The CDR3 DNA follows: TGTGCCACCCGGCGGAAACAGGGCCCTCACGAGCAGTACTTC.

The chain uses TRBV27 and TRBJ2-5; 11 bases line up with TRBD2. V shed 5 bases, J shed 5 bases, and the junction held 13 bases outside the gene matches. The CDR3 has 17 amino acids. Germline CDR1 reads MNHEY; CDR2 reads SMNVEV (reference sequence). The chain's CDR3 is CASSMRASGRRGETQYF. CDR3 bases: TGTGCCAGCAGTATGAGGGCTAGCGGGAGGCGTGGGGAGACCCAGTACTTC.

This sequence joins TRBV4-3 and TRBJ1-2, with 8 nucleotides matching TRBD1. V lost 4 bases and J lost 0; bases outside the gene matches: 7. Germline assignment: CDR1 LGHNA and CDR2 YSLEER. The CDR3 runs 16 residues. The CDR3 region is CASSRGQGTANYGYTF. The CDR3 DNA sequence: TGCGCCAGCAGCCGCGGACAGGGAACAGCTAACTATGGCTACACCTTC.

The chain is built from TRBV6-1 and TRBJ2-3; D gene ambiguous. The germline V gene encodes CDR1 MNHNS and CDR2 SASEGT. The CDR3 spans 15 residues. Trimming shortened V by 3 bases and J by 1 base, and 11 bases separated the two germline ends. CDR3 DNA: TGTGCCAGCAGTGACGAATTAGGAGGCACAGATACGCAGTATTTT. This translates into CASSDELGGTDTQYF.

This chain connects TRBV5-1 to TRBJ2-1; weak D call: TRBD1 (6 bases). In germline, CDR1 is SGHRS, CDR2 YFSETQ. The CDR3 spans 15 residues. V was pared by 4 bases and J by 4 bases, with 15 bases between. The CDR3 nucleotides read TGCGCCAGCAGCCCCACAGGGTTTGGGTACAATGAGCAGTTCTTC. The encoded protein is CASSPTGFGYNEQFF.

Worth noting for this clone: A read error may account for a junction end that differs from germline. This chain uses TRBV10-3 with TRBJ1-2; maybe TRBD1 (6 bases). Germline V gene sequence: CDR1 ENHRY, CDR2 SYGVKD. CDR3 size: 13 residues. DNA for the CDR3: TGTGCCAGCAGTTACTCGACAGGCTATGGCTACACCTTC. Its protein product is CASSYSTGYGYTF.

The chain carries TRBV7-2 and TRBJ2-2; TRBD2 matches at 9 bases. After removal of 2 bases from V and 4 bases from J, the junction contained 8 bases not matched to a gene. The CDR3 covers 17 residues. The germline V gene encodes CDR1 SGHTA and CDR2 FQGNSA. The CDR3 sequence: CASSLLGAGGGTGELFF. In DNA, the CDR3 is TGTGCCAGCAGCTTACTAGGAGCGGGAGGTGGCACCGGGGAGCTGTTTTTT.

The chain uses TRBV5-4 and TRBJ2-5, with a weak D call TRBD2 (6 bases). The CDR3 has 17 amino acids. V gave up 4 bases and J gave up 0 bases, with 19 bases separating them. Per germline, CDR1 SGHNT and CDR2 YYREEE (reference sequence). CDR3 protein: CASSRGRDLRDQETQYF. CDR3 bases: TGTGCCAGCAGCCGGGGCCGGGACTTAAGAGACCAAGAGACCCAGTACTTC.

This clone was counted between two and nine times. The rearrangement joins TRBV18 to TRBJ1-5; perhaps TRBD1 as D (6 bases). Germline V gives CDR1 KGHSH, CDR2 LQKENI. This CDR3 is built from 15 residues. Trimming stripped 2 bases from V and 6 bases from J, with 14 bases between. The CDR3 bases are TGTGCCAGCTCACCATCTTCTACAGGGAGTCAGCCCCAGCATTTT. This encodes CASSPSSTGSQPQHF.